The entry below gives a single T cell receptor beta chain sequence along with its context. V was clipped by 4 bases and J by 6 bases, with 11 bases between them. This CDR3 comprises 13 residues. Per germline, CDR1 MNHEY and CDR2 SMNVEV (reference sequence). Assay: immunoSEQ multiplex PCR; the TCRdb copy retains only in-frame clones and omits some. The data contain roughly 120,000 clones, about 91% of them singletons. The data are from a study of T cell responses to AZD1222 COVID-19 vaccine. The material sequenced was peripheral blood, taken on day 0 of AZD1222 vaccination. The chain uses TRBV27 and TRBJ2-3; D is perhaps TRBD2 (6 bases). The TCR comes from an adult in good health. CDR3 DNA: TGTGCCAGCAGTTGGGGGGTGAGGGATACGCAGTATTTT. It codes for CASSWGVRDTQYF.